The 32 T cell receptor beta chains presented below share a single source sample, sequenced in a study of blood T cell repertoires in COVID-19. Profiling relied on immunoSEQ multiplex PCR, and the TCRdb table lists in-frame clones only, not all of them. The data hold approximately 250,000 clones, with more than 75% observed a single time. Sequenced: peripheral blood. Source of these receptors: a woman of 80 years or more with COVID-19, enrolled during active disease.

The chain uses TRBV29-1 and TRBJ2-7; possible D gene TRBD1, 6 bases. Germline V gene data show CDR1 as SQVTM and CDR2 as ANQGSEA. The CDR3 contains 12 residues. V lost 1 base and J lost 3, with 7 bases in between. The CDR3 DNA reads as TGCAGCGTTGAAGCAGGGGTCTACGAGCAGTACTTC. It translates to CSVEAGVYEQYF.

The CDR3 DNA follows: TGTGCCAGCAGCTTGATTTCTGAGCAGTACTTC. Amino acids: CASSLISEQYF. V usage is TRBV5-5 and J usage is TRBJ2-7; D gene unclear. Between the trimmed V and J ends, which lost 1 base and 7 bases, there was a span of 6 bases. The V gene's germline CDR1 is SGHKS and CDR2 YYEKEE (reference sequence). CDR3 length: 11 residues.

As DNA, the CDR3 is TGCGCCAGCAGCCTCTGGACTAGCGGGGGGACGGATACGCAGTATTTT. This sequence encodes CASSLWTSGGTDTQYF. This chain joins TRBV5-1 and TRBJ2-3, with 14 bases lining up with TRBD2. The CDR3 is 16 residues long. The trim removed 4 bases at V and 6 bases at J, leaving 7 bases unmatched. Germline V CDR1 and CDR2: SGHRS, YFSETQ.

CDR3 residues: CASSNQGIYGYTF. The CDR3 coding sequence is TGTGCCAGCAGTAATCAGGGGATCTATGGCTACACCTTC. V gene TRBV2 combines with J gene TRBJ1-2, with D perhaps TRBD1 (6 bases). The V end lost 5 bases, the J end lost 4 bases, and 11 bases lay between the germline ends. The CDR3 consists of 13 residues. CDR1 SNHLY and CDR2 FYNNEI come from the germline V gene.

A note on this clone: Other DNA sequences from this sample encode an identical CDR3 as well. This chain joins TRBV18 and TRBJ1-1, with no clear D. Deletions cut 1 base from V and 5 bases from J, with 5 bases between. CDR3 length equals 12 residues. Germline values: CDR1 KGHSH, CDR2 LQKENI. In DNA, the CDR3 is TGTGCCAGCTCACCACTCAGTACTGAAGCTTTCTTT. It encodes CASSPLSTEAFF. The whole variable domain, remainder taken from reference TRBV18 and TRBJ1-1, is NAGVMQNPRHLVRRRGQEARLRCSPMKGHSHVYWYRQLPEEGLKFMVYLQKENIIDESGMPKERFSAEFPKEGPSILRIQQVVRGDSAAYFCASSPLSTEAFFGQGTRLTVV.

The chain recombines TRBV6-6 with TRBJ2-3, with 9 bases matching TRBD2. Germline CDR1 and CDR2: MNHNY and SVGAGI (reference sequence). J was trimmed by 2 bases and V by 2 bases; bases with no gene match: 5. The CDR3 has 16 residues. CDR3 sequence reads: CASSYGGGANTDTQYF. The CDR3 region has the DNA TGTGCCAGCAGTTACGGCGGGGGGGCTAACACAGATACGCAGTATTTT.

The CDR3 loop reads CASSLWTSPPRGEQYF. In DNA, the CDR3 is TGTGCCAGCAGCCTTTGGACTAGCCCTCCAAGGGGTGAGCAGTACTTC. The chain carries TRBV3-1 (or the pseudogene TRBV3-2) and TRBJ2-7; 8 bases line up with TRBD2. CDR1 and CDR2 (germline): LGHDT, YNNKEL (reference sequence). The length of the CDR3 is 16 residues. Trimming cost V 4 bases and J 7 bases; bases outside gene matches: 15.

The gene calls are TRBV5-6 and TRBJ1-1; TRBD1 agrees at 8 bases. The CDR3 consists of 17 residues. V lost 1 base, J lost 1 base, and 9 bases stayed unmatched. Germline assignment: CDR1 SGHDT and CDR2 YYEEEE. CDR3 amino acids: CASSLPTGDIRNTEAFF. The CDR3 DNA reads as TGTGCCAGCAGCTTGCCGACAGGGGATATTCGGAACACTGAAGCTTTCTTT.

The V call is TRBV5-6, the J call TRBJ1-5; D is perhaps TRBD1 (6 bases). The germline CDR1 and CDR2 sequences are SGHDT and YYEEEE. Trimming stripped 7 bases from V and 2 bases from J, with 13 bases between. The CDR3 totals 14 residues. CDR3 in DNA: TGTGCCAGCGGACAGCAAGGGGGCAATCAGCCCCAGCATTTT. It specifies CASGQQGGNQPQHF.

V gene TRBV3-1 (or the pseudogene TRBV3-2) combines with J gene TRBJ1-1; D remains unclear. The CDR3 runs 14 residues. V was clipped by 1 base and J by 5 bases, with 11 bases between them. Looked up from germline, CDR1 is LGHDT and CDR2 is YNNKEL (reference sequence). DNA of the CDR3: TGTGCCAGCAGCCAAGGAGGAAGGAAGACTGAAGCTTTCTTT. Translation gives CASSQGGRKTEAFF.

On this clone itself: In the same sample, other DNA sequences code for this CDR3. This rearrangement joins TRBV7-9 to TRBJ1-1; TRBD1 might be the D (5 bases). Germline V lookup: CDR1 SEHNR, CDR2 FQNEAQ (reference sequence). The CDR3 is 14 residues long. V gave up 2 bases and J gave up 1 base, with 8 bases separating them. CDR3 protein: CASSLNRGNTEAFF. CDR3 sequence (DNA): TGTGCCAGCAGCTTAAATAGGGGGAACACTGAAGCTTTCTTT.

This chain links TRBV6-6 with TRBJ1-1; no clear D. V lost 2 bases, J lost 1 base, and 8 bases lay in between. The CDR3 sequence is 14 residues long. Germline CDR1 and CDR2: MNHNY and SVGAGI (reference sequence). This CDR3 reads CASSYTGPNTEAFF. In nucleotides, the CDR3 is TGTGCCAGCAGTTACACGGGTCCGAACACTGAAGCTTTCTTT.

DNA of the CDR3: TGTGCCAGCAGTTTACGGGGGGGGCGGGGGACTGAAGCTTTCTTT. This sequence encodes CASSLRGGRGTEAFF. The chain joins TRBV27 to TRBJ1-1, with D possibly matching TRBD1 (6 bases). Germline V gene data show CDR1 as MNHEY and CDR2 as SMNVEV (reference sequence). The V gene lost 2 bases and the J gene lost 5 bases, with 15 bases spanning the gap. The CDR3 contains 15 residues.

J is TRBJ2-7 and V is TRBV28, with 8 bases aligning to TRBD1. Germline V gives CDR1 MDHEN, CDR2 SYDVKM. This CDR3 spans 15 amino acids. V dropped 3 bases and J dropped 2; count of bases not matched to a gene: 6. The CDR3 nucleotides read TGTGCCAGCAGTTTTGGGGACAGGCGAACCTACGAGCAGTACGTC. Protein sequence: CASSFGDRRTYEQYV.

The chain employs TRBV10-3 and TRBJ1-4; 7 bases match TRBD1. Germline assignment: CDR1 ENHRY and CDR2 SYGVKD. The CDR3 has 15 amino acids. Trimming took 3 bases from V and 11 from J; bases not matched to a gene: 12. DNA of the CDR3: TGTGCCATCAGTGACACACAGGGGCCGTTTGGGAAACTGTTTTTT. Residues: CAISDTQGPFGKLFF.

This clone was counted once. CDR3 coding DNA: TGCGCCAGCAGCCAAGAGGTCGGGTATGTAGCTTTCTTT. It yields the protein CASSQEVGYVAFF. The chain has TRBV4-3 and TRBJ1-1; D gene ambiguous. The germline V gene has CDR1 LGHNA and CDR2 YSLEER. This CDR3 has 13 residues. Trimming took 0 bases from V and 10 from J, leaving 12 bases between them.

This chain joins TRBV3-1 (or the pseudogene TRBV3-2) and TRBJ1-4; TRBD1 agrees at 12 bases. CDR3 length equals 17 residues. The germline V gene encodes CDR1 LGHDT and CDR2 YNNKEL (reference sequence). The ends lost 4 bases at V and 6 bases at J; junction bases unmatched: 9. CDR3 residues: CASSPYRDRGRYEKLFF. The CDR3 DNA reads TGTGCCAGCAGCCCATACCGGGACAGGGGGCGATATGAAAAACTGTTTTTT.

This CDR3 reads CASRGQRTYGYTF. The CDR3 DNA reads TGTGCCAGCAGGGGACAGCGCACCTATGGCTACACCTTC. J is TRBJ1-2 and V is TRBV3-1 (or the pseudogene TRBV3-2); 7 positions match TRBD1. Germline CDR1 reads LGHDT; CDR2 reads YNNKEL (reference sequence). Germline trimming cut 6 bases from V and 4 bases from J; bases unmatched to any gene: 5. This CDR3 has 13 amino acids.

The chain is built from TRBV21-1 and TRBJ1-1; the table assigns TRBD1, which was not confirmed against the DNA. TRBV21-1 has pseudogene status. The CDR3 consists of 17 residues. Here the CDR3 DNA reads TGTGCCAGCAGCAAAGCTCCGACAGTTCCAACGGATGGTGAAGCTTTCTTT. The encoded protein is CASSKAPTVPTDGEAFF.

The genes are TRBV11-2 and TRBJ2-5; 9 bases line up with TRBD1. Trimming took 3 bases from V and 1 from J; bases not matched to a gene: 9. The V gene's germline CDR1 is SGHAT and CDR2 FQNNGV. This CDR3 comprises 17 residues. The CDR3 DNA sequence: TGTGCCAGCAGCTTGGGCTTGGGACAGGGAGGCCAAGAGACCCAGTACTTC. Its translation is CASSLGLGQGGQETQYF. The whole variable domain, filled in from reference TRBV11-2 and TRBJ2-5, reads EAGVAQSPRYKIIEKRQSVAFWCNPISGHATLYWYQQILGQGPKLLIQFQNNGVVDDSQLPKDRFSAERLKGVDSTLKIQPAKLEDSAVYLCASSLGLGQGGQETQYFGPGTRLLVL.

V and J are TRBV18 and TRBJ1-2, with 9 bases lining up with TRBD1. Germline CDR1 is KGHSH and CDR2 is LQKENI. The CDR3 spans 15 residues. Losses at the gene ends were 3 bases for V and 2 bases for J; bases not matched to a gene: 4. The CDR3 here is CASSPGGQGNYGYTF. CDR3 nucleotides: TGTGCCAGCTCACCGGGGGGACAGGGAAACTATGGCTACACCTTC.

This chain uses TRBV7-3 with TRBJ2-1; maybe TRBD2 (5 bases). The germline V gene has CDR1 SGHTA and CDR2 FQGTGA. The V end was cut by 0 bases, the J end by 0 bases, with 9 bases between. The CDR3 has 16 residues. In DNA form, the CDR3 reads TGTGCCAGCAGCTTAACCGGGGATAGCTCCTACAATGAGCAGTTCTTC. It translates to CASSLTGDSSYNEQFF.

The chain links TRBV5-4 to TRBJ2-4; 9 bases agree with TRBD1. The germline V gene has CDR1 SGHNT and CDR2 YYREEE (reference sequence). The V and J ends lost 2 bases and 8 bases, in that order; junction bases with no gene match: 5. CDR3 size: 14 residues. For the CDR3, the DNA is TGTGCCAGCAGCTTACAGGGGGCGGAGGACATTCAGTACTTC. Amino acid sequence: CASSLQGAEDIQYF.

The chain employs TRBV19 and TRBJ1-2; 9 positions match TRBD1. The junction had 7 bases not matched to a gene; V was cut back by 9 bases and J by 2 bases. CDR1 LNHDA and CDR2 SQIVND come from the germline V gene (reference sequence). CDR3 length equals 14 residues. CDR3 sequence: CASRPGTGNYGYTF. CDR3 nucleotides: TGTGCCAGCCGTCCCGGGACAGGGAACTATGGCTACACCTTC.

The genes are TRBV7-2 and TRBJ1-5; the D is unclear. This CDR3 contains 15 residues. V lost 6 bases and J 0 bases, leaving 12 bases between the germline ends. Germline V lookup: CDR1 SGHTA, CDR2 FQGNSA. The CDR3 loop reads CASSPRGYSNQPQHF. CDR3 sequence (DNA): TGTGCCAGCAGTCCCCGCGGGTATAGCAATCAGCCCCAGCATTTT.

The rearrangement joins TRBV5-4 to TRBJ2-5; TRBD2 matches 16 bases. After removal of 4 bases from V and 4 bases from J, the junction contained 7 bases not matched to a gene. The CDR3 length is 17 residues. Germline V CDR1 and CDR2: SGHNT, YYREEE (reference sequence). CDR3 loop: CASSLGTSGGAGETQYF. The DNA of the CDR3 is TGTGCCAGCAGCCTTGGGACTAGCGGGGGGGCGGGAGAGACCCAGTACTTC.

The CDR3: CASSPTTLGQTEQYV. Written as DNA, the CDR3 is TGTGCCAGCTCACCAACTACTCTAGGACAGACCGAGCAGTACGTC. This chain joins TRBV18 and TRBJ2-7; D might be TRBD1 (6 bases). CDR1 is KGHSH, CDR2 LQKENI, per germline. The CDR3 runs 15 residues. V was trimmed by 2 bases and J by 6 bases, leaving 17 bases between them.

This chain links TRBV2 with TRBJ1-1; weak D call: TRBD1 (6 bases). This CDR3 is built from 13 residues. Trimming stripped 7 bases from V and 0 bases from J, with 9 bases between. Looked up from germline, CDR1 is SNHLY and CDR2 is FYNNEI. The CDR3 sequence: CASNRAMNTEAFF. The CDR3 nucleotides read TGTGCCAGCAACAGGGCCATGAACACTGAAGCTTTCTTT.

This sequence joins TRBV6-6 and TRBJ1-1; D unresolved. Deletions cut 8 bases from V and 1 base from J, with 17 bases between. This CDR3 spans 15 amino acids. CDR1 MNHNY and CDR2 SVGAGI come from the germline V gene (reference sequence). The CDR3 DNA sequence: TGTGCCAGCGCGGAGGCGACTCTGGGGAACACTGAAGCTTTCTTT. As protein: CASAEATLGNTEAFF.

The J gene is TRBJ1-1, the V gene TRBV19, with D perhaps TRBD1 (5 bases). Germline values: CDR1 LNHDA, CDR2 SQIVND (reference sequence). V was trimmed by 1 base and J by 1 base, leaving 10 bases between them. This CDR3 region has 15 residues. The CDR3 region has the DNA TGTGCCAGTAGTATAGGAGGCAGGGCGAACACTGAAGCTTTCTTT. Amino acid sequence: CASSIGGRANTEAFF.

The V gene is TRBV28, the J gene TRBJ2-1; 9 bases match TRBD1. The length of the CDR3 is 14 residues. Trimming removed 5 bases from V and 10 bases from J; junction bases left unmatched: 9. Germline V gene lookup returns CDR1 MDHEN and CDR2 SYDVKM. CDR3 nucleotides: TGTGCCAGCAGTCCCGGGACAGGGTCTAGAGAGCAGTTCTTC. Translating gives CASSPGTGSREQFF.

The V call is TRBV30, the J call TRBJ1-1; D remains ambiguous. This CDR3 is built from 12 residues. CDR1 and CDR2 (germline): GTSNPN, SVGIG (reference sequence). V lost 4 bases and J lost 4, with 10 bases in between. The CDR3 loop is CAWKQMATEAFF. For the CDR3, the DNA is TGTGCCTGGAAACAAATGGCCACTGAAGCTTTCTTT. Full variable domain (remainder filled in from reference TRBV30 and TRBJ1-1): SQTIHQWPATLVQPVGSPLSLECTVEGTSNPNLYWYRQAAGRGLQLLFYSVGIGQISSEVPQNLSASRPQDRQFILSSKKLLLSDSGFYLCAWKQMATEAFFGQGTRLTVV.